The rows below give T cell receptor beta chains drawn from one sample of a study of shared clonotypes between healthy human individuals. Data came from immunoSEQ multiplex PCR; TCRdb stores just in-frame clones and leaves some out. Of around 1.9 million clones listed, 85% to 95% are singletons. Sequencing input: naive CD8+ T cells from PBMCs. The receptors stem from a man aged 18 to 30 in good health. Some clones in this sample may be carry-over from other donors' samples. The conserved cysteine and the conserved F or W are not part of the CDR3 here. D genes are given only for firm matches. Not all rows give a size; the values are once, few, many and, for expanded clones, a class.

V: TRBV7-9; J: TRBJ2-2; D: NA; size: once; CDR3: ASSQPGHTGELF
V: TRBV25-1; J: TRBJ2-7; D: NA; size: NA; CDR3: ASSESGGVYEQY
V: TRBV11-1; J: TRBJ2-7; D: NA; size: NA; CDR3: ASSSTFEEQY
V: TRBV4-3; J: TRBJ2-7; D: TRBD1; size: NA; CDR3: ASSQGQGNYEQY
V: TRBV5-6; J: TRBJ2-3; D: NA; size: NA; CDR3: ASSLVGPVSTDTQY
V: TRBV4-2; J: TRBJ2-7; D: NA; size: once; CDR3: ASSPNYFTLATFSGEQY
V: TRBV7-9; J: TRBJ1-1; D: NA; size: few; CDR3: ASSYPGQGSNTEAF
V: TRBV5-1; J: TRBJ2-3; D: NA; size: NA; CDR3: ASAQGQAITDTQY
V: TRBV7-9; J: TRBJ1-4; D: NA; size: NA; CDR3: ASSKPTASEGGEKLF
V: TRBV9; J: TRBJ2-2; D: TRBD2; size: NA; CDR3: ASGSSGRPNTGELF
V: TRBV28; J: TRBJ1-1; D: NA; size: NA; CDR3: ASSMWGGSEAF
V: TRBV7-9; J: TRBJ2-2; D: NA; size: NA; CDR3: ASSTLTGPGELF
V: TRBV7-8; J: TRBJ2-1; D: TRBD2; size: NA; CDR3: ASRLAGVVVSNEQF
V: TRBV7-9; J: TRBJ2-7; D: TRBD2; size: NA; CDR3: ASSSGGGTTEQY
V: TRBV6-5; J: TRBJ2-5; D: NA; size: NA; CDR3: ASSYFQGRSETQY
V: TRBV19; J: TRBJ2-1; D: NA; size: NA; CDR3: ASSYRGPPNEQF
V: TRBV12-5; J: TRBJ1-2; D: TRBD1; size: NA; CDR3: ASGRGTGLSGYT